This TCR beta chain emerged from a study of blood T cell repertoires in COVID-19. Across the whole study: Material from acute and convalescent COVID-19 was sourced from the United States, Italy and Spain. PBMCs, B-cell-depleted T cells, or T cells provided the cDNA or gDNA that made up the material.

The CDR3 loop spans 10 amino acids. Between the trimmed V and J ends, which lost 6 bases and 5 bases, there was a span of 5 bases. Germline V lookup: CDR1 SQVTM, CDR2 ANQGSEA. Per the original data handling: Amplified reference gene primers provided the basis for estimating nucleated cell counts. Sequencing was performed with immunoSEQ multiplex PCR; in TCRdb, only in-frame clones are kept and a portion is missing. From that table come the V and J calls and clone size; the DNA was used to work out D and trimming. Counted here are around 170,000 clones, 88% occurring once; the ten biggest clones make up roughly 24%.

Sequenced material: peripheral blood. The clonotype comes from a man aged 55-75 years with acute or convalescent COVID-19. The chain combines TRBV29-1 with TRBJ1-5, with D unclear. CDR3 DNA: TGCAGCGTGGGAGATCAGCCCCAGCATTTT. It yields the protein CSVGDQPQHF.